This TCR beta chain was sequenced in a study of tumor and adjacent non-tumor tissue in lung cancer. The CDR3 has 16 amino acids. CDR1 and CDR2 (germline): KGHDR, SFDVKD. Germline trimming cut 10 bases from V and 4 bases from J; bases unmatched to any gene: 9. The template was RNA from unsorted bulk tissue. A modified ARM-PCR protocol with three rounds of nested PCR amplified TCRbeta. Using its own MiXCR run on the multiplex PCR reads, TCRdb lists one record per CDR3 protein. The table has more than 85,000 distinct CDR3 sequences, over 75% seen once. The sample holds many counts of this clonotype. Its antigen is as yet unknown. General observations from the study: Significantly higher TCR diversity was found in tumor than normal lung.

The source material was lung tumor tissue. This TCR derives from a man between 65 and 85 years old with non-small cell lung cancer. This chain links TRBV24-1 with TRBJ2-2, with TRBD2 identical over 12 bases. The CDR3, as DNA: TGTGCCACAGAAAGAGGGGGACTAGCGGGCACCGGGGAGCTGTTTTTT. Protein sequence: CATERGGLAGTGELFF.